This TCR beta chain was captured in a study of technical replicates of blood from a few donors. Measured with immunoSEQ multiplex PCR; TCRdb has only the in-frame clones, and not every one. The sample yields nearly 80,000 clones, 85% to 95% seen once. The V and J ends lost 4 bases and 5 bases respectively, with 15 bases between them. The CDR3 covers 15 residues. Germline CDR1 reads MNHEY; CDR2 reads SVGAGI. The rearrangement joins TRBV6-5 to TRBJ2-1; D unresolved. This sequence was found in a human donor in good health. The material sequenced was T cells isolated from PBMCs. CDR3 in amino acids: CASSSTGGFNNEQFF. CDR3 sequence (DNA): TGTGCCAGCAGTTCCACTGGCGGTTTTAACAATGAGCAGTTCTTC.